A single sample is the source of the 23 T cell receptor beta chains below, sequenced in a study of blood T cell repertoires in COVID-19. Sequencing was performed with immunoSEQ multiplex PCR; in TCRdb, only in-frame clones are kept and a portion is missing. Of 310,000 or so clones listed, 75% to 90% are singletons. The sequencing sample was made of PBMCs or T cells enriched from blood (not recorded which). These receptors all come from a woman between 35 and 50 years old who had recovered from COVID-19.

This clone was observed once. V gene TRBV28 combines with J gene TRBJ1-5, with 10 positions matching TRBD1. The V gene end was trimmed by 5 bases and the J gene end by 6 bases; junction bases not matched to a gene: 7. Germline loops: CDR1 MDHEN, CDR2 SYDVKM. The CDR3 has 15 amino acids. This chain's CDR3 is CASSRDRGPGQPQHF. CDR3 DNA: TGTGCCAGCAGTCGGGACAGGGGACCTGGTCAGCCCCAGCATTTT.

On this clone itself: This sample also contains other DNA sequences that code for the same CDR3. The chain has TRBV5-6 and TRBJ2-5, with D unclear. This CDR3 spans 14 amino acids. V was shortened by 0 bases and J by 1 base, with 7 bases between the two germline ends. The germline gives CDR1 SGHDT, CDR2 YYEEEE. CDR3 sequence reads: CASSLGAVQETQYF. CDR3 in DNA: TGTGCCAGCAGCTTGGGGGCAGTCCAAGAGACCCAGTACTTC.

This sequence joins TRBV11-2 and TRBJ2-7; D possibly corresponds to TRBD1 (5 bases). V gave up 1 base and J gave up 5 bases, with 12 bases separating them. Germline lookup yields CDR1 SGHAT and CDR2 FQNNGV. This CDR3 is 14 amino acids long. For the CDR3, the DNA is TGTGCCAGCAGCTTAGGAAGGGGTGGGCACGAGCAGTACTTC. This codes for CASSLGRGGHEQYF.

This clone turned up a few times. This chain connects TRBV10-3 to TRBJ1-1; the D is unclear. Trimming stripped 10 bases from V and 1 base from J, with 7 bases between. The germline CDR1 and CDR2 sequences are ENHRY and SYGVKD. The CDR3 totals 11 residues. CDR3 amino acids: CATRRNTEAFF. The DNA of the CDR3 is TGTGCCACAAGGAGGAACACTGAAGCTTTCTTT.

The J gene is TRBJ1-2, the V gene TRBV13, with 9 bases that match TRBD1. The CDR3 extends over 15 amino acids. The germline V gene encodes CDR1 PRHDT and CDR2 FYEKMQ (reference sequence). After removal of 7 bases from V and 3 bases from J, the junction contained 9 bases not matched to a gene. CDR3 residues: CASNFPTGGDYGYTF. Written as DNA, the CDR3 is TGTGCCAGCAACTTCCCAACAGGGGGCGACTATGGCTACACCTTC.

Of note for this clone: An end of the junction differs from the germline gene, which may be a read error. This chain links TRBV25-1 with TRBJ2-3; 11 bases line up with TRBD2. This CDR3 comprises 16 residues. Germline loops: CDR1 MGHDK, CDR2 SYGVNS. The chain's CDR3 is CAGSLSGRAGTDTQYF. As DNA, the CDR3 is TGTGCCGGCAGCCTTAGCGGGAGGGCAGGCACAGATACGCAGTATTTT.

This clone was found once. The V gene is TRBV4-3, the J gene TRBJ1-2; D not resolved. The V and J ends lost 0 bases and 8 bases respectively, with 25 bases between them. This CDR3 comprises 18 residues. Germline CDR1 reads LGHNA; CDR2 reads YSLEER. The CDR3 sequence is CASSQDRPTSKSFGGYTF. The CDR3 nucleotides are TGCGCCAGCAGCCAAGATCGCCCGACTTCCAAATCTTTCGGGGGCTACACCTTC.

This clone appeared a single time. The chain uses TRBV9 and TRBJ2-7; 9 positions agree with TRBD1. The CDR3 length is 15 residues. The trim removed 4 bases at V and 7 bases at J, leaving 12 bases unmatched. Germline CDR1 and CDR2: SGDLS and YYNGEE. The CDR3 sequence is CASSSYGTGSDEQYF. In DNA, the CDR3 is TGTGCCAGCAGCTCGTACGGGACAGGGTCTGATGAGCAGTACTTC.

The chain employs TRBV7-2 and TRBJ2-1, with D maybe TRBD2 (5 bases). Germline V gene data show CDR1 as SGHTA and CDR2 as FQGNSA. Trimming took 7 bases from V and 2 from J, leaving 12 bases between them. The CDR3 covers 14 residues. The CDR3 reads CASKELETYNEQFF. CDR3 nucleotides: TGTGCCAGCAAAGAACTAGAAACCTACAATGAGCAGTTCTTC.

This clone appeared once. The chain uses TRBV5-1 and TRBJ1-5, with D unresolved. Trimming removed 5 bases at V and 5 bases at J, with 11 bases between. Germline V gene sequence: CDR1 SGHRS, CDR2 YFSETQ. There are 13 residues in the CDR3. The CDR3 nucleotides read TGCGCCAGCAGTCGGACTACGGATCAGCCCCAGCATTTT. Protein: CASSRTTDQPQHF.

The chain carries TRBV2 and TRBJ2-7, with TRBD1 matching over 10 bases. CDR1 and CDR2 (germline): SNHLY, FYNNEI. V shed 4 bases, J shed 3 bases, and the junction held 6 bases outside the gene matches. The CDR3 covers 15 residues. The CDR3 protein is CASSGQGANVYEQYF. In DNA form, the CDR3 reads TGTGCCAGCAGTGGACAGGGGGCGAACGTCTACGAGCAGTACTTC.

The chain joins TRBV3-1 (or the pseudogene TRBV3-2) to TRBJ2-7, with D perhaps matching TRBD1 (5 bases). Germline-derived CDR1 and CDR2 are LGHDT and YNNKEL (reference sequence). Trimming stripped 0 bases from V and 1 base from J, with 16 bases between. This CDR3 has 17 amino acids. CDR3 sequence: CASSQELQGSPSYEQYF. The CDR3 nucleotides are TGTGCCAGCAGCCAAGAACTTCAGGGCTCCCCTTCCTACGAGCAGTACTTC.

This chain connects TRBV7-6 to TRBJ2-7; 9 bases are shared with TRBD1. The CDR3 is made up of 18 amino acids. Germline CDR1 SGHVS, CDR2 FNYEAQ. V trimming: 2 bases; J trimming: 2 bases; junction bases outside the gene matches: 13. CDR3 region: CASSLYFWEGQGPYEQYF. As DNA, the CDR3 is TGTGCCAGCAGCTTATATTTTTGGGAGGGACAGGGACCCTACGAGCAGTACTTC.

The chain links TRBV11-3 to TRBJ2-1; 11 bases are shared with TRBD1. The V gene end was trimmed by 1 base and the J gene end by 8 bases; junction bases not matched to a gene: 7. Germline V CDR1 and CDR2: SGHNT, YENEEA. The CDR3 sequence is 16 residues long. CDR3 region: CASSLAGTGGFDEQFF. CDR3 DNA: TGTGCCAGCAGCTTAGCCGGGACAGGGGGTTTCGATGAGCAGTTCTTC.

J is TRBJ1-3 and V is TRBV7-2; the D is unclear. The V end was cut by 0 bases, the J end by 7 bases, with 10 bases between. This CDR3 has 14 amino acids. Germline V gives CDR1 SGHTA, CDR2 FQGNSA. In DNA form, the CDR3 reads TGTGCCAGCAGCTTAGCCCAGTCGCGGAACACCATATATTTT. As protein: CASSLAQSRNTIYF.

This rearrangement joins TRBV3-1 (or the pseudogene TRBV3-2) to TRBJ2-3, with D possibly being TRBD1 (6 bases). V gave up 0 bases and J gave up 2 bases, with 12 bases separating them. CDR3 length: 16 residues. Looked up from germline, CDR1 is LGHDT and CDR2 is YNNKEL (reference sequence). In DNA form, the CDR3 reads TGTGCCAGCAGCCAAGATCAACGGGGACACACAGATACGCAGTATTTT. This gives the protein CASSQDQRGHTDTQYF.

V gene TRBV4-3 combines with J gene TRBJ2-7; TRBD1 aligns across 8 bases. There are 15 residues in the CDR3. From germline, CDR1 is LGHNA and CDR2 YSLEER. V lost 5 bases to trimming and J lost 0 bases; unmatched junction nucleotides: 6. CDR3 bases: TGCGCCAGCAGCATTAGGACAGGGATCTCCTACGAGCAGTACTTC. This sequence encodes CASSIRTGISYEQYF.

The rearrangement links TRBV7-9 to TRBJ2-7; maybe TRBD2 (6 bases). The CDR3 contains 14 residues. Germline lookup yields CDR1 SEHNR and CDR2 FQNEAQ (reference sequence). Trimming removed 3 bases from V and 0 bases from J, with 9 bases in between. In DNA form, the CDR3 reads TGTGCCAGCAGCTTCGGAGGGAGCTCCTACGAGCAGTACTTC. Translated, it gives CASSFGGSSYEQYF.

The rearrangement uses TRBV3-1 (or the pseudogene TRBV3-2) and TRBJ2-3, with TRBD2 identical over 8 bases. The CDR3 has 15 residues. Germline CDR1 LGHDT, CDR2 YNNKEL (reference sequence). The junction had 8 bases not matched to a gene; V was cut back by 4 bases and J by 5 bases. CDR3 residues: CASSPREGRGDTQYF. The CDR3 nucleotides are TGTGCCAGCAGCCCTCGGGAGGGGAGGGGAGATACGCAGTATTTT.

V and J are TRBV24-1 and TRBJ2-2; 10 bases are a match to TRBD1. CDR3 length: 14 amino acids. CDR1 KGHDR and CDR2 SFDVKD come from the germline V gene. Losses at the gene ends were 10 bases for V and 4 bases for J; bases not matched to a gene: 5. CDR3 in amino acids: CATRQGARTGELFF. The CDR3 DNA sequence: TGTGCCACTCGACAGGGGGCGCGCACCGGGGAGCTGTTTTTT.

This rearrangement joins TRBV6-2 or TRBV6-3 to TRBJ1-2; D is undetermined. The CDR3 spans 15 residues. Trimming pared 0 bases from V and 4 bases from J, leaving 12 bases between. Germline V gene sequence: CDR1 MNHEY, CDR2 SVGEGT. The CDR3 sequence: CASSYSRGPFYGYTF. The CDR3 DNA is TGTGCCAGCAGTTACTCGAGAGGGCCTTTCTATGGCTACACCTTC.

V is TRBV28 and J is TRBJ2-7, with 8 bases that match TRBD1. The CDR3 is made up of 16 amino acids. With 6 bases clipped from V and 0 bases from J, the junction kept 10 bases outside the gene matches. Germline loops: CDR1 MDHEN, CDR2 SYDVKM. The CDR3, as DNA: TGTGCCAGCAGGGACAGGGCCTCAAGGAGCTCCTACGAGCAGTACTTC. Translating gives CASRDRASRSSYEQYF.

The chain carries TRBV2 and TRBJ2-3; no definite D call. Between the trimmed V and J ends, which lost 7 bases and 2 bases, there was a span of 10 bases. Germline V gene lookup returns CDR1 SNHLY and CDR2 FYNNEI. The CDR3 runs to 13 residues. CDR3 residues: CASNLYYTDTQYF. CDR3 nucleotides: TGTGCCAGCAATCTTTACTACACAGATACGCAGTATTTT.